The clone carrying this T cell receptor beta chain was seen ten or more times. The sample comes from a study of T cells after yellow fever vaccination. Whole-study context: EM, EMRA, CM and Tscm memory subsets were sorted using CD3, CD45RA, CCR7 and CD95.

Deletions cut 9 bases from V and 5 bases from J, with 17 bases between. CDR3 size: 14 residues. TCRdb reprocessed the 5' RACE reads via MiXCR and lists one record per CDR3 protein. The data show about 22,000 distinct CDR3 sequences, around 5.5% seen once. This chain uses TRBV12-3 or TRBV12-4 with TRBJ2-1, with D tentatively TRBD1 (5 bases). Sequencing was performed on PBMCs, either bulk or a sorted T-cell subset (CD4+, CD8+, memory, or dextramer-sorted; not recorded which), taken approximately 47 days after the first yellow fever vaccination. The sequence came from a man younger than 35 who received the YFV17D yellow fever vaccine. DNA for the CDR3: TGTGCCAGTTGTAGGGGCTCTCAAGACAATGAGCAGTTCTTC. This codes for CASCRGSQDNEQFF.